These T cell receptor beta chains were read from a single sample in a study of beta chain bispecific antibodies for T cell cancers. TCRdb redid the calling of the 5' RACE reads with MiXCR, one entry per CDR3 protein. The sample carries 21,000 or so distinct CDR3 sequences, about 2.6% recorded once. No cognate antigen is known for these TCRs. Source material: healthy donor T cells cultured with leukemia cells. These receptors all come from a human donor in good health. Some clones in this sample may be carry-over from other donors' samples. CDR3s include the opening cysteine and the closing phenylalanine or tryptophan. The D gene is left open where the match is weak. Size is stated for part of the rows, as once, few or many counts, or as a class when the clone is expanded.

d_call	j_call	v_call	clone_size	cdr3_nt	cdr3_aa
.	TRBJ2-1	TRBV5-1	many	TGCGCCAGCAGCTTGACAGGGGAGCAGTTCTTC	CASSLTGEQFF
.	TRBJ1-1	TRBV18	many	TGTGCCAGCTCACCGAGGGATGGTACTGAAGCTTTCTTT	CASSPRDGTEAFF
.	TRBJ1-1	TRBV6-5	many	TGTGCCAGCAGTTACTTCAGGGACACTGAAGCTTTCTTT	CASSYFRDTEAFF
.	TRBJ1-4	TRBV4-1	many	TGCGCCAGCAGCCCAGGGACAACAACTAATGAAAAACTGTTTTTT	CASSPGTTTNEKLFF
.	TRBJ2-1	TRBV20-1	.	TGCAGTGCTAGAGGAGGAGTAGGAGAGCAGTTCTTC	CSARGGVGEQFF
TRBD1	TRBJ2-4	TRBV30	few	TGTGCCTGGAGTACGGGGACAGGGGGAAACATTCAGTACTTC	CAWSTGTGGNIQYF
.	TRBJ1-1	TRBV5-1	many	TGCGCCAGCAGCTTGGTGGAGGGACACACTGAAGCTTTCTTT	CASSLVEGHTEAFF
.	TRBJ2-3	TRBV7-6	few	TGTGCCAGCAGCTTGTCTCCCGGGGTCGCAGATACGCAGTATTTT	CASSLSPGVADTQYF
.	TRBJ2-1	TRBV7-9	many	TGTGCCAGCAGTTTGGATAGCTCCTACAATGAGCAGTTCTTC	CASSLDSSYNEQFF
.	TRBJ2-5	TRBV7-8	many	TGTGCCAGCAGCCCCTGGGACAACGGGGAGACCCAGTACTTC	CASSPWDNGETQYF
.	TRBJ1-6	TRBV27	medium-sized	TGTGCCAGCAGTTTATCAGGGGATAATTCACCCCTCCACTTT	CASSLSGDNSPLHF
TRBD2	TRBJ2-1	TRBV2	many	TGTGCCAGCAGTGAGGTACTAGCGGGGAAAGGTGAGCAGTTCTTC	CASSEVLAGKGEQFF
.	TRBJ2-3	TRBV12-3/TRBV12-4	many	TGTGCCAGCACCGGTTACACAGATACGCAGTATTTT	CASTGYTDTQYF
.	TRBJ1-2	TRBV13	many	TGTGCCAGCAGCTTAACAGGTGAAGGCTACACCTTC	CASSLTGEGYTF
.	TRBJ1-6	TRBV27	many	TGTGCCAGCAGTTTAATGTGGGGAGATTCACCCCTCCACTTT	CASSLMWGDSPLHF
.	TRBJ2-3	TRBV7-8	many	TGTGCCAGCAGCTTAGCGGCGCAGGGCAATACGCAGTATTTT	CASSLAAQGNTQYF
.	TRBJ2-7	TRBV5-1	.	TGCGTCAGCAGCCCCACCGACTCCTACGAGCAGTACTTC	CVSSPTDSYEQYF
.	TRBJ1-5	TRBV20-1	medium-sized	TGCAGTGCCATCAAATCGAGGGGTAGCAATCAGCCCCAGCATTTT	CSAIKSRGSNQPQHF
.	TRBJ2-3	TRBV9	.	TGTGCCAGCAGCGTAGGGGGCGGCGGGGTGGTGGATACGCAGTATTTT	CASSVGGGGVVDTQYF
.	TRBJ2-7	TRBV20-1	many	TGCAGTGCTAGAGATCACCGGGGGTTAACCTACGAGCAGTACTTC	CSARDHRGLTYEQYF
.	TRBJ1-2	TRBV3-1	many	TGTGCCAGCAGCCAAGGGACCTCCTATGGCTACACCTTC	CASSQGTSYGYTF
.	TRBJ2-3	TRBV10-2	many	TGCGCCAGCAGTTGGACCCGCACAGATACGCAGTATTTT	CASSWTRTDTQYF
.	TRBJ1-3	TRBV5-5	many	TGTGCCAGCAGACAGATGCGGGAGGGAAACACCATATATTTT	CASRQMREGNTIYF
TRBD1	TRBJ1-1	TRBV12-3/TRBV12-4	many	TGTGCCAGCAGTCAACCGGGACAGGGTCCTGAAGCTTTCTTT	CASSQPGQGPEAFF
TRBD2	TRBJ2-3	TRBV12-5	many	TGTGCTAGTGGTCCTCTAGCGGGGGGCACAGATACGCAGTATTTT	CASGPLAGGTDTQYF
TRBD2	TRBJ2-7	TRBV30	.	TGTGCCTGGACTGGCGGGAGCTCCTACGAGCAGTACTTC	CAWTGGSSYEQYF
.	TRBJ2-7	TRBV4-2	many	TGTGCCAGCAGCCAAGATCCGGGGGCAGCCTATCGCGAGTACTTC	CASSQDPGAAYREYF
TRBD1	TRBJ2-2	TRBV19	few	TGTGCCAGTAGTCAGGGGGACATTGACACCGGGGAGCTGTTTTTT	CASSQGDIDTGELFF
TRBD2	TRBJ2-5	TRBV12-3/TRBV12-4	many	TGTGCCAGCACCCTGAGTCTAGCGGGGATCGAGACCCAGTACTTC	CASTLSLAGIETQYF
.	TRBJ1-4	TRBV2	many	TGTGCCAGCACCGGGAAACAATATGAAAAACTGTTTTTT	CASTGKQYEKLFF
.	TRBJ2-7	TRBV7-8	.	TGTGCCAGCAGCCCAGAGGTGGGGGTATACGAGCAGTACTTC	CASSPEVGVYEQYF
TRBD1	TRBJ1-1	TRBV5-1	many	TGCGCCAGCAGCCTTTTAGGGACAGCTTTCGGTCGGGCTGAAGCTTTCTTT	CASSLLGTAFGRAEAFF
TRBD1	TRBJ2-2	TRBV7-7	many	TGTGCTGTCGGACCAGGGGGGAACACCGGGGAGCTGTTTTTT	CAVGPGGNTGELFF
.	TRBJ1-1	TRBV20-1	many	TGCAGTGCTAGAGACGGCCGCGTTGAAGCTTTCTTT	CSARDGRVEAFF
.	TRBJ2-3	TRBV7-2	.	TGTGCCAGCAGCGACGGGGGCCTGTGGGATACGCAGTATTTT	CASSDGGLWDTQYF
.	TRBJ2-7	TRBV19	many	TGTGCCAGTAGTGACCGTCTTTACCCCCACGAGCAGTACTTC	CASSDRLYPHEQYF
.	TRBJ2-2	TRBV4-1	medium-sized	TGCGCCAGCTCCCATGGCGGCGGGGAGCTGTTTTTT	CASSHGGGELFF
.	TRBJ2-4	TRBV18	many	TGTGCCAGCTCATCACAGGTAGCCAAAAACATTCAGTACTTC	CASSSQVAKNIQYF
.	TRBJ1-5	TRBV19	many	TGTGCCAGTAGTTATCGACGTGCTTTTAGTACGCCAGATCAGCCCCAGCATTTT	CASSYRRAFSTPDQPQHF
.	TRBJ1-6	TRBV28	medium-sized	TGTGCCAGCAGTTTATCAGGCGGTGTAATGGCACCCCTCCACTTT	CASSLSGGVMAPLHF
TRBD1	TRBJ1-5	TRBV30	.	TGTGCCTGGAGTGTAAGGACAGGATTTAATCAGCCCCAGCATTTT	CAWSVRTGFNQPQHF
.	TRBJ2-1	TRBV7-2	many	TGTGCCAGCAGCCACGCCGGGGTAAGGGGTTTCAATGAGCAGTTCTTC	CASSHAGVRGFNEQFF
TRBD2	TRBJ2-5	TRBV7-9	many	TGTGCCAGCATCCAGCGGGGGGCTGAGACCCAGTACTTC	CASIQRGAETQYF
TRBD2	TRBJ2-3	TRBV10-3	many	TGTGCCATCAGTGAGTCGACGGGAGGGGATACGCAGTATTTT	CAISESTGGDTQYF
TRBD2	TRBJ2-5	TRBV5-1	many	TGCGCCTCCGGACTAGGCGGAGAGACCCAGTACTTC	CASGLGGETQYF